A selection of T cell receptor beta chains follows, all from one sample in a study of T-cell reconstitution after alpha-beta-depleted transplantation in children. TCRdb itself ran the PCR reads through MiXCR, one entry per CDR3 protein. This table holds about 610,000 distinct CDR3 sequences, about 10% found once. The material was PBMCs from the stem cell graft donor, obtained from the stem cell graft. Every receptor here comes from a human donor who donated a stem cell graft to a child with acute myeloid leukemia. The CDR3 runs from the conserved cysteine through the conserved F or W. D genes are given only for firm matches. The listing skips clone size in some rows; elsewhere it reads once, few, many or a size class.

cdr3_aa cdr3_nt clone_size v_call cdr3_length j_call d_call
CASSLFGQGATGELFF TGTGCCAGCAGCTTATTTGGACAGGGGGCGACCGGGGAGCTGTTTTTT . TRBV7-9 16 TRBJ2-2 TRBD1
CSVQGLSYEQYF TGCAGCGTTCAGGGGCTCTCCTACGAGCAGTACTTC . TRBV29-1 12 TRBJ2-7 .
CASSPGLAAYNEQFF TGCGCCAGCAGCCCTGGACTAGCGGCCTACAATGAGCAGTTCTTC many TRBV12-3/TRBV12-4 15 TRBJ2-1 TRBD2
CASSSGLAGGPPKEQFF TGCGCCAGCAGCTCGGGACTAGCGGGAGGGCCCCCTAAAGAGCAGTTCTTC . TRBV5-1 17 TRBJ2-1 TRBD2
CASISSGRGSTDTQYF TGTGCCAGCATCTCTAGCGGGAGGGGGAGCACAGATACGCAGTATTTT few TRBV28 16 TRBJ2-3 TRBD2
CSASLGLDTQYF TGCAGTGCTAGCTTAGGGCTGGATACGCAGTATTTT many TRBV20-1 12 TRBJ2-3 .
CASSTRDRVNSNQPQHF TGTGCCAGTAGTACACGGGACAGGGTGAATAGCAATCAGCCCCAGCATTTT few TRBV19 17 TRBJ1-5 TRBD1
CASSLDLEGEQYF TGTGCCAGCAGCTTAGATCTGGAGGGCGAGCAGTACTTC many TRBV7-6 13 TRBJ2-7 .
CASSLGGPGREQFF TGTGCCAGCAGCCTAGGAGGGCCGGGGAGAGAGCAGTTCTTC . TRBV7-2 14 TRBJ2-1 .
CATGGNTQYF TGTGCCACCGGTGGGAATACGCAGTATTTT many TRBV3-1 10 TRBJ2-3 .
CASIPGGNQPQHF TGTGCCAGCATTCCAGGGGGAAATCAGCCCCAGCATTTT . TRBV28 13 TRBJ1-5 TRBD1
CASSQRPGTSNNEQFF TGTGCCAGCAGCCAACGACCCGGGACTAGTAACAATGAGCAGTTCTTC few TRBV4-2 16 TRBJ2-1 TRBD2
CASRPIAVTHEQFF TGTGCCAGTCGTCCAATAGCGGTTACCCATGAGCAGTTCTTC . TRBV19 14 TRBJ2-1 .
CASSQGTSATGELFF TGTGCCAGCAGCCAAGGGACTAGCGCCACCGGGGAGCTGTTTTTT . TRBV3-1 15 TRBJ2-2 TRBD2
CATSTQGNVHEQYF TGTGCCACCAGTACCCAGGGAAACGTGCACGAGCAGTACTTC . TRBV24-1 14 TRBJ2-7 .
CASSRPSMGAGGGNEQFF TGTGCCAGCAGTCGCCCCTCTATGGGAGCGGGAGGCGGGAATGAGCAGTTCTTC . TRBV6-1 18 TRBJ2-1 TRBD2
CSVVWNIGRNEQFF TGCAGCGTTGTTTGGAATATCGGCCGCAATGAGCAGTTCTTC many TRBV29-1 14 TRBJ2-1 .
CASSQEGTGVVGDEQFF TGCGCCAGCAGCCAAGAAGGGACAGGGGTTGTTGGCGATGAGCAGTTCTTC few TRBV4-1 17 TRBJ2-1 TRBD1
CASSQDRGTGFRVANVLTF TGTGCCAGCAGCCAAGATAGGGGGACAGGGTTTCGAGTGGCCAACGTCCTGACTTTC . TRBV14 19 TRBJ2-6 TRBD1
CASSSSMGGETQYF TGTGCCAGCAGCTCATCGATGGGAGGGGAGACCCAGTACTTC . TRBV7-2 14 TRBJ2-5 TRBD2
CASSQGLAGSYEQYF TGCGCCAGCAGCCAGGGACTAGCGGGCTCCTACGAGCAGTACTTC many TRBV3-1 15 TRBJ2-7 TRBD2
CASNRQGVDEQFF TGTGCCAGCAACCGACAGGGGGTCGATGAGCAGTTCTTC few TRBV5-5 13 TRBJ2-1 TRBD1
CAFCLRGRGGPSTDTQYF TGTGCCTTCTGCCTAAGGGGGCGGGGGGGACCTAGCACAGATACGCAGTATTTT . TRBV2 18 TRBJ2-3 TRBD2
CASSWTSTDTQYF TGTGCCAGCAGCTGGACTAGCACAGATACGCAGTATTTT many TRBV5-8 13 TRBJ2-3 .
CSARDIGTAGLRHEQYF TGCAGTGCTAGAGACATAGGGACAGCGGGCCTCCGGCACGAGCAGTACTTC . TRBV20-1 17 TRBJ2-7 .
CATSRAYGANVLTF TGTGCCACCAGCAGAGCCTATGGGGCCAACGTCCTGACTTTC many TRBV15 14 TRBJ2-6 .
CASSKMDTEAFF TGTGCCAGCAGTAAAATGGACACTGAAGCTTTCTTT . TRBV2 12 TRBJ1-1 .
CASSLPGGGQYF TGTGCCAGCAGTCTCCCAGGGGGCGGGCAGTATTTT many TRBV12-3/TRBV12-4 12 TRBJ2-3 TRBD1
CATSRGQSWEQFF TGTGCCACCAGCAGAGGACAATCCTGGGAGCAGTTCTTC few TRBV15 13 TRBJ2-1 .
CASNARGDPSQETQYF TGTGCCAGCAACGCCAGGGGGGACCCAAGCCAAGAGACCCAGTACTTC . TRBV28 16 TRBJ2-5 .
CASSLQGGGYNEQFF TGTGCCAGCAGCCTTCAGGGGGGGGGCTACAATGAGCAGTTCTTC few TRBV14 15 TRBJ2-1 .
CASSPSTVSYNEQFF TGTGCCAGCTCACCTTCGACAGTATCCTACAATGAGCAGTTCTTC . TRBV18 15 TRBJ2-1 .